This T cell receptor (beta chain) emerged from a study of regulatory T cells in long-lasting Graves disease. On the study more broadly: By definition, persistent Graves' disease involved antithyroid drugs for over 5 years alongside positive TSH receptor antibodies.

For this clonotype: At one of its ends the junction is not consistent with the germline gene, which may arise from a read error.

Library construction for TCR beta used iRepertoire HTBI primers and Arm-PCR of CDR3 regions. One entry per CDR3 protein results from TCRdb running MiXCR on the multiplex PCR reads. The table records around 400,000 distinct CDR3 sequences, 23% of them present only once. The time point here: persistent/refractory GD, antithyroid drugs over 5 years with positive TRAb. The TCR library used RNA extracted from PBMCs. The diagnosis of Graves' disease used American Thyroid Association guidelines. The CDR3 extends over 15 amino acids. Sample: peripheral blood mononuclear cells (PBMCs), taken when the disease was refractory, from a patient treated with antithyroid drugs. The receptor was isolated from a female donor with Graves disease. This chain joins TRBV12-3 or TRBV12-4 and TRBJ1-3, with D uncertain. The CDR3 sequence is CASSEQQLSGSTIYF. The DNA of the CDR3 is TGTGCCAGCAGTGAGCAACAGTTGTCTGGAAGCACCATATATTTT.